One and the same sample provided the 15 T cell receptor beta chains below, sequenced in a study of regulatory T cells in long-lasting Graves disease. As for time point: newly diagnosed GD, antithyroid drugs for less than 3 months. Making the TCR library involved RNA that had been extracted from PBMCs. Relying on iRepertoire HTBI primers and Arm-PCR of CDR3 regions, the team built TCR beta libraries. TCRdb redid the calling of the multiplex PCR reads with MiXCR, one entry per CDR3 protein. The sample lists approximately 490,000 distinct CDR3 sequences, roughly 17% seen once, with 9% to 15% in the top ten. This sample also appeared in a second study, on T cells in Graves' hyperthyroidism and ophthalmopathy.

The sample was peripheral blood mononuclear cells (PBMCs), taken at new diagnosis, from a patient treated with antithyroid drugs. The receptors were gathered from a man aged 35 to 55 with Graves disease.

On this clonotype itself: It may be a read error: a sequence one base away is much more abundant. The CDR3, as DNA: TGCGCCAGCAGCCCACTGTGGATGGGCAGAGGGGAGACCCAGTACTTC. Its translation is CASSPLWMGRGETQYF. The V gene is TRBV4-1, the J gene TRBJ2-5, with D possibly matching TRBD2 (5 bases). The CDR3 consists of 16 residues. V gave up 4 bases and J gave up 5 bases, with 20 bases separating them. Germline CDR1 is MGHRA and CDR2 is YSYEKL.

This clonotype was observed a handful of times. This may arise from a read error, as a much more abundant clone is one base away. Without the conserved terminal phenylalanine or tryptophan, this CDR3 likely stems from a read error. The genes are TRBV5-1 and TRBJ2-3; D might be TRBD1 or TRBD2, each matching 5 bases. Germline loops: CDR1 SGHRS, CDR2 YFSETQ. This CDR3 has 13 amino acids. V was shortened by 1 base and J by 4 bases, with 7 bases between the two germline ends. DNA for the CDR3: TGCGCCAGCAGCTTGTGGGGGTCAGATACGCAGTATCTT. This sequence encodes CASSLWGSDTQYL.

Ten or more counts support this clonotype. The chain employs TRBV20-1 and TRBJ1-2, with no clear D. The V end lost 6 bases, the J end lost 3 bases, and 5 bases lay between the germline ends. This CDR3 comprises 10 residues. CDR1 is DFQATT and CDR2 is SNEGSKA in the germline V gene (reference sequence). CDR3 in DNA: TGCAGTGCCAGCTACTATGGCTACACCTTC. The encoded protein is CSASYYGYTF.

In this sample, this clonotype turned up a few times. The chain carries TRBV12-3 or TRBV12-4 and TRBJ1-5, with D maybe TRBD1 (6 bases). The CDR3 totals 15 residues. V lost 5 bases to trimming and J lost 0 bases, with 11 bases between them. CDR3 amino acids: CASSTDSYSNQPQHF. The CDR3 DNA reads as TGTGCCAGCAGTACGGACAGCTATAGCAATCAGCCCCAGCATTTT.

This clonotype was recorded many times. The genes are TRBV9 and TRBJ2-7; 8 nucleotides match TRBD1. The CDR3 covers 15 residues. The J segment lost 2 bases and the V segment lost 5 bases, leaving 9 bases of the junction unmatched. Germline V gene sequence: CDR1 SGDLS, CDR2 YYNGEE. CDR3 loop: CASSETGQDPYEQYF. In nucleotides, the CDR3 is TGTGCCAGCAGTGAGACGGGACAGGATCCCTACGAGCAGTACTTC.

The chain has TRBV12-3 or TRBV12-4 and TRBJ1-6, with 10 bases aligning to TRBD1. The J segment lost 8 bases and the V segment lost 6 bases, leaving 1 base of the junction unmatched. The CDR3 runs to 13 residues. The CDR3 DNA reads as TGTGCCAGCAGGGACAGGGGGTATTCACCCCTCCACTTT. Translating it yields CASRDRGYSPLHF.

This chain joins TRBV7-9 and TRBJ2-6; D unclear. Germline V CDR1 and CDR2: SEHNR, FQNEAQ (reference sequence). This CDR3 is 16 amino acids long. Trimming stripped 5 bases from V and 0 bases from J, with 11 bases between. CDR3 loop: CASSTGIPSGANVLTF. The CDR3 nucleotides read TGTGCCAGCAGCACGGGTATCCCCTCTGGGGCCAACGTCCTGACTTTC.

This clonotype was seen repeatedly, ten times or more. The chain couples TRBV20-1 to TRBJ2-1, with TRBD2 matching over 9 bases. Germline V CDR1 and CDR2: DFQATT, SNEGSKA (reference sequence). The trim removed 5 bases at V and 5 bases at J, leaving 7 bases unmatched. The CDR3 spans 14 residues. The CDR3 nucleotides read TGCAGTGCTTCTTTAGCGGGAGAGGACAATGAGCAGTTCTTC. It codes for CSASLAGEDNEQFF.

This clonotype was seen repeatedly, ten times or more. V usage is TRBV2 and J usage is TRBJ2-7, with 12 bases that match TRBD1. This CDR3 region has 14 residues. CDR1 and CDR2 (germline): SNHLY, FYNNEI. The V gene end was trimmed by 8 bases and the J gene end by 5 bases; junction bases not matched to a gene: 7. The CDR3 reads CASPRGTGGDEQYF. CDR3 nucleotides: TGTGCCAGCCCGAGGGGGACAGGGGGCGACGAGCAGTACTTC.

V gene TRBV24-1 combines with J gene TRBJ1-1, with D possibly TRBD1 on 6 matching bases. V lost 9 bases and J lost 2, with 15 bases in between. The CDR3 runs 14 residues. CDR1 is KGHDR, CDR2 SFDVKD, per germline. CDR3 nucleotides: TGTGCCACCGTCAATAGGGGGTTTAACACTGAAGCTTTCTTT. Encoded protein: CATVNRGFNTEAFF.

This clonotype was seen many times. The chain combines TRBV20-1 with TRBJ2-1; 7 bases line up with TRBD2. CDR3 length: 15 amino acids. Looked up from germline, CDR1 is DFQATT and CDR2 is SNEGSKA (reference sequence). The ends lost 2 bases at V and 3 bases at J; junction bases unmatched: 7. DNA of the CDR3: TGCAGTGCTAGACCTAGCGGACTAAGCTACAATGAGCAGTTCTTC. Its translation is CSARPSGLSYNEQFF.

There are many counts of this clonotype. This chain joins TRBV2 and TRBJ2-6; D perhaps matches TRBD2 (6 bases). The CDR3 loop spans 13 amino acids. The germline V gene has CDR1 SNHLY and CDR2 FYNNEI. The ends were cut back, 8 bases at V and 4 bases at J, with 9 bases in the middle. CDR3 loop: CASGGLGANVLTF. The CDR3 DNA follows: TGTGCCAGCGGAGGGCTAGGGGCCAACGTCCTGACTTTC.

This clonotype was seen ten or more times. The chain recombines TRBV5-1 with TRBJ2-3, with D uncertain. Germline lookup yields CDR1 SGHRS and CDR2 YFSETQ. The CDR3 loop spans 15 amino acids. The ends were cut back, 1 base at V and 2 bases at J, with 11 bases in the middle. Written as DNA, the CDR3 is TGCGCCAGCAGCTTGACGACCCAGCCCACAGATACGCAGTATTTT. Its protein is CASSLTTQPTDTQYF.

This clonotype occurred many times. The rearrangement joins TRBV20-1 to TRBJ2-1; possibly TRBD2 for D (6 bases). CDR3 length: 13 amino acids. Trimming removed 4 bases at V and 4 bases at J, with 11 bases between. CDR1 DFQATT and CDR2 SNEGSKA come from the germline V gene (reference sequence). The CDR3 sequence: CSAIGSGYNEQFF. CDR3 coding DNA: TGCAGTGCTATCGGTAGCGGATACAATGAGCAGTTCTTC.

Many counts were recorded for this clonotype. The chain uses TRBV28 and TRBJ1-1; D call uncertain. The CDR3 consists of 11 residues. CDR1 and CDR2 from the germline V gene are MDHEN and SYDVKM. The germline V and J ends were trimmed by 2 bases and 7 bases, with 5 bases remaining between them. CDR3 coding DNA: TGTGCCAGCAGTTTAGAGGGTGAAGCTTTCTTT. Residues: CASSLEGEAFF.